The 5 T cell receptor beta chains listed next were all sequenced from one sample in a study of blood T cell repertoires in COVID-19. TCRdb's copy holds only in-frame clones and misses some; the assay was immunoSEQ multiplex PCR. The sample carries about 170,000 clones, approximately 86% recorded once. Input material: peripheral blood. Receptors originate from a woman of 80 years or more with COVID-19, enrolled during active disease.

The chain uses TRBV3-1 (or the pseudogene TRBV3-2) and TRBJ1-2, with TRBD1 as a possible D gene (5 bases). Germline CDR1 is LGHDT and CDR2 is YNNKEL (reference sequence). This CDR3 spans 15 amino acids. Trimming took off 0 bases at V and 2 bases at J, with 10 bases between the two ends. The CDR3 loop is CASSQDGGGNYGYTF. The CDR3 bases are TGTGCCAGCAGCCAAGATGGGGGGGGAAACTATGGCTACACCTTC.

The chain is built from TRBV27 and TRBJ2-7, with TRBD2 matching over 8 bases. The germline V gene encodes CDR1 MNHEY and CDR2 SMNVEV (reference sequence). V trimming: 2 bases; J trimming: 6 bases; junction bases outside the gene matches: 9. This CDR3 is built from 15 residues. CDR3 sequence reads: CASSLVAGGRSEQYF. DNA for the CDR3: TGTGCCAGCAGTTTAGTTGCGGGAGGAAGGAGCGAGCAGTACTTC.

The V call is TRBV2, the J call TRBJ2-5; D remains unclear. Germline-derived CDR1 and CDR2 are SNHLY and FYNNEI. This CDR3 is built from 14 residues. Trimming removed 2 bases from V and 5 bases from J, with 12 bases in between. CDR3 coding DNA: TGTGCCAGCAGTGAAAATTGGGCTTTGGAGACCCAGTACTTC. Residues: CASSENWALETQYF. Looking up the rest from reference TRBV2 and TRBJ2-5 gives the full variable domain: EPEVTQTPSHQVTQMGQEVILRCVPISNHLYFYWYRQILGQKVEFLVSFYNNEISEKSEIFDDQFSVERPDGSNFTLKIRSTKLEDSAMYFCASSENWALETQYFGPGTRLLVL.

The chain recombines TRBV10-3 with TRBJ1-3; tentative D call: TRBD1 (5 bases). Germline V CDR1 and CDR2: ENHRY, SYGVKD. The CDR3 has 15 amino acids. V lost 3 bases, J lost 0 bases, and 9 bases lay in between. As DNA, the CDR3 is TGTGCCATCAGTGACCCAGGGCGCTCTGGAAACACCATATATTTT. It is translated as CAISDPGRSGNTIYF.

The rearrangement joins TRBV19 to TRBJ2-1; D is ambiguous. Trimming stripped 2 bases from V and 5 bases from J, with 16 bases between. Germline CDR1 and CDR2: LNHDA and SQIVND (reference sequence). CDR3 length equals 16 residues. Written as DNA, the CDR3 is TGTGCCAGTAGTATATCTCCCCCGCTAACCAACAATGAGCAGTTCTTC. As protein: CASSISPPLTNNEQFF.